The next 22 T cell receptor beta chains were all read from a single sample in a study of blood T cell repertoires in COVID-19. Measured with immunoSEQ multiplex PCR; TCRdb has only the in-frame clones, and not every one. The sample yields 490,000 or so clones, over 75% seen once. The sample consisted of PBMCs or T cells enriched from blood (not recorded which). Source of these receptors: a woman in her 40s who had recovered from COVID-19.

The J gene is TRBJ1-1, the V gene TRBV18; 8 bases are shared with TRBD1. This CDR3 comprises 18 residues. Germline V lookup: CDR1 KGHSH, CDR2 LQKENI. V shed 4 bases and J 2 bases; nucleotides not matched to a gene: 15. The CDR3 region is CASSLLEGLGQGNTEAFF. The CDR3 DNA is TGTGCCAGCTCACTGCTCGAAGGCCTTGGACAGGGTAACACTGAAGCTTTCTTT.

This clone was recorded only once. As DNA, the CDR3 is TGTGCCAGCAGTGACCCTAGCGGGACGGGGCGCTACGAGCAGTACTTC. It codes for CASSDPSGTGRYEQYF. The chain couples TRBV25-1 to TRBJ2-7, with 9 bases fitting TRBD2. The CDR3 covers 16 residues. V gave up 3 bases and J gave up 3 bases; unmatched junction bases: 9. CDR1 and CDR2 from the germline V gene are MGHDK and SYGVNS.

The chain employs TRBV27 and TRBJ2-7, with 7 bases lining up with TRBD1. Germline values: CDR1 MNHEY, CDR2 SMNVEV (reference sequence). V was pared by 7 bases and J by 2 bases, with 14 bases of the junction left unmatched. This CDR3 spans 16 amino acids. CDR3 DNA: TGTGCCAGCACCCTCTCCCCCGGGACAGCCACCTACGAGCAGTACTTC. This translates into CASTLSPGTATYEQYF.

The chain combines TRBV5-1 with TRBJ1-5; 7 nucleotides match TRBD1. Germline V gene data show CDR1 as SGHRS and CDR2 as YFSETQ. The CDR3 sequence is 13 residues long. Trimming removed 2 bases from V and 5 bases from J; junction bases left unmatched: 1. For the CDR3, the DNA is TGCGCCAGCAGCTTCACAGGGGATCAGCCCCAGCATTTT. This encodes CASSFTGDQPQHF.

This clone was seen a few times. The chain uses TRBV5-4 and TRBJ2-7; possibly TRBD1 for D (6 bases). V was pared by 5 bases and J by 7 bases, with 10 bases between. This CDR3 region has 11 residues. Looked up from germline, CDR1 is SGHNT and CDR2 is YYREEE (reference sequence). The CDR3 region has the DNA TGTGCCAGCAGTAACAGGGTTGAGCAGTACTTC. Translation gives CASSNRVEQYF. The whole variable domain, filled in from reference TRBV5-4 and TRBJ2-7, reads ETGVTQSPTHLIKTRGQQVTLRCSSQSGHNTVSWYQQALGQGPQFIFQYYREEENGRGNFPPRFSGLQFPNYSSELNVNALELDDSALYLCASSNRVEQYFGPGTRLTVT.

V gene TRBV7-9 combines with J gene TRBJ1-3; TRBD1 agrees at 7 bases. V shed 3 bases, J shed 2 bases, and the junction held 4 bases outside the gene matches. Germline V lookup: CDR1 SEHNR, CDR2 FQNEAQ (reference sequence). This CDR3 has 15 amino acids. The CDR3 nucleotides read TGTGCCAGCAGCTTCCGTGACAGGGCTGGAAACACCATATATTTT. It translates to CASSFRDRAGNTIYF.

V is TRBV24-1 and J is TRBJ1-2, with 8 bases identical to TRBD1. Trimming cost V 3 bases and J 5 bases; bases outside gene matches: 7. Germline V CDR1 and CDR2: KGHDR, SFDVKD. The CDR3 runs to 15 residues. The CDR3 here is CATSDPMTGDYGYTF. The CDR3 DNA reads TGTGCCACCAGTGATCCGATGACAGGGGATTATGGCTACACCTTC.

V is TRBV19 and J is TRBJ1-2; 7 nucleotides match TRBD1. The germline V gene encodes CDR1 LNHDA and CDR2 SQIVND (reference sequence). This CDR3 is 13 amino acids long. V was clipped by 6 bases and J by 4 bases; unmatched bases: 5. The CDR3, as DNA: TGTGCCAGTAGGAACAGGGGTGCCTATGGCTACACCTTC. Translated: CASRNRGAYGYTF.

The chain is built from TRBV11-2 and TRBJ2-7, with 11 bases that match TRBD1. Germline V gene lookup returns CDR1 SGHAT and CDR2 FQNNGV. The junction had 6 bases not matched to a gene; V was cut back by 5 bases and J by 6 bases. The CDR3 length is 14 residues. CDR3 in DNA: TGTGCCAGCAGCGCGGGACAGGGGGGAAGCGAGCAGTACTTC. Protein: CASSAGQGGSEQYF.

The V call is TRBV4-2, the J call TRBJ1-6, with 9 bases fitting TRBD1. Germline CDR1 LGHNA, CDR2 YNFKEQ. This CDR3 region has 18 residues. J lost 6 bases, V lost 0 bases, and 9 bases had no gene match. CDR3 sequence (DNA): TGTGCCAGCAGCCAAGACCTCGGTGGACAGGGGCTTAATTCACCCCTCCACTTT. It is translated as CASSQDLGGQGLNSPLHF.

The rearrangement joins TRBV11-3 to TRBJ2-1; the match to TRBD2 covers 9 bases. V shed 1 base and J 3 bases; nucleotides not matched to a gene: 1. CDR1 SGHNT and CDR2 YENEEA come from the germline V gene. CDR3 length: 15 residues. CDR3 bases: TGTGCCAGCAGCTTAGGCGGGAGGGACTACAATGAGCAGTTCTTC. Translation: CASSLGGRDYNEQFF.

The rearrangement uses TRBV29-1 and TRBJ2-5; tentatively, D is TRBD1 (6 bases). This CDR3 is 13 amino acids long. The V gene's germline CDR1 is SQVTM and CDR2 ANQGSEA. V was shortened by 3 bases and J by 4 bases, with 12 bases between the two germline ends. The CDR3 DNA follows: TGCAGCGTTGAGCAGGGGTTCGGAGAGACCCAGTACTTC. As protein: CSVEQGFGETQYF. Looking up the rest from reference TRBV29-1 and TRBJ2-5 gives the full variable domain: SAVISQKPSRDICQRGTSLTIQCQVDSQVTMMFWYRQQPGQSLTLIATANQGSEATYESGFVIDKFPISRPNLTFSTLTVSNMSPEDSSIYLCSVEQGFGETQYFGPGTRLLVL.

The chain is built from TRBV6-9 and TRBJ1-2; D gene uncertain. CDR3 size: 16 residues. The V end was cut by 3 bases, the J end by 1 base, with 15 bases between. From germline, CDR1 is MNHGY and CDR2 SVAAGI. DNA of the CDR3: TGTGCCAGCAGTTACTCCGTACAGACAATTAACTATGGCTACACCTTC. As protein: CASSYSVQTINYGYTF.

V and J are TRBV3-1 (or the pseudogene TRBV3-2) and TRBJ1-2; a weak D match, TRBD1 (5 bases). The CDR3 totals 14 residues. Per the germline V gene, CDR1 is LGHDT and CDR2 is YNNKEL (reference sequence). Trimming removed 4 bases at V and 0 bases at J, with 9 bases between. The CDR3, as DNA: TGTGCCAGCAGCCCCGGGGGATCTAACTATGGCTACACCTTC. Amino acids: CASSPGGSNYGYTF.

The V gene is TRBV11-3, the J gene TRBJ2-4, with a possible D match to TRBD1 (6 bases). The V gene lost 1 base and the J gene lost 8 bases, with 18 bases spanning the gap. The V gene's germline CDR1 is SGHNT and CDR2 YENEEA. CDR3 length: 16 amino acids. Written as DNA, the CDR3 is TGTGCCAGCAGCTTAGGATCAGGGGTCGCGGTTGACATTCAGTACTTC. Its translation: CASSLGSGVAVDIQYF.

J is TRBJ1-3 and V is TRBV7-8, with D tentatively TRBD1 (5 bases). Trimming stripped 2 bases from V and 0 bases from J, with 14 bases between. The CDR3 has 17 residues. Germline CDR1 reads SGHVS; CDR2 reads FQNEAQ. The CDR3 sequence is CASSLPRQRFSGNTIYF. CDR3 DNA sequence: TGTGCCAGCAGCTTACCTCGACAGAGATTCTCTGGAAACACCATATATTTT.

The chain uses TRBV6-2 or TRBV6-3 and TRBJ2-7; TRBD2 agrees at 7 bases. V lost 5 bases and J lost 3; bases outside the gene matches: 7. CDR3 size: 14 residues. Germline V gene lookup returns CDR1 MNHEY and CDR2 SVGEGT. The CDR3 DNA reads as TGTGCCAGCAGTACTCCGGGACTACTCTACGAGCAGTACTTC. This gives the protein CASSTPGLLYEQYF.

This clone was counted once. The J gene is TRBJ2-2, the V gene TRBV21-1; the D call in the table, TRBD2, was not verified against the DNA. TRBV21-1 is a pseudogene. The CDR3 sequence is 17 residues long. The CDR3 loop reads CASSKMRPRGNTGELFF. The CDR3 coding sequence is TGTGCCAGCAGCAAAATGAGGCCTCGCGGAAACACCGGGGAGCTGTTTTTT.

The rearrangement uses TRBV19 and TRBJ2-2; 7 bases fit TRBD2. This CDR3 has 16 amino acids. V was clipped by 6 bases and J by 2 bases; unmatched bases: 9. Germline assignment: CDR1 LNHDA and CDR2 SQIVND (reference sequence). In DNA, the CDR3 is TGTGCCAGTAGGGTGGGGCGGGAGATAAACACCGGGGAGCTGTTTTTT. Amino acid sequence: CASRVGREINTGELFF. Based on the CDR3 plus reference TRBV19 and TRBJ2-2, the full variable domain is DGGITQSPKYLFRKEGQNVTLSCEQNLNHDAMYWYRQDPGQGLRLIYYSQIVNDFQKGDIAEGYSVSREKKESFPLTVTSAQKNPTAFYLCASRVGREINTGELFFGEGSRLTVL.

This clone has a single count. The chain links TRBV6-6 to TRBJ2-7; D is possibly TRBD1 (6 bases). Trimming took 8 bases from V and 3 from J, leaving 23 bases between them. This CDR3 has 16 residues. Germline lookup yields CDR1 MNHNY and CDR2 SVGAGI (reference sequence). The CDR3 reads CASVSWQGSRGYEQYF. In DNA form, the CDR3 reads TGTGCCAGCGTCTCGTGGCAGGGGTCAAGGGGCTACGAGCAGTACTTC.

This clone was seen a handful of times. The chain links TRBV30 to TRBJ2-3; TRBD2 matches at 13 bases. The germline CDR1 and CDR2 sequences are GTSNPN and SVGIG (reference sequence). This CDR3 has 18 amino acids. Losses at the gene ends were 0 bases for V and 7 bases for J; bases not matched to a gene: 13. In DNA, the CDR3 is TGTGCCTGGAGTGTCCCCTCGAGGACTAGCGGGGGTTTGAATACGCAGTATTTT. This sequence encodes CAWSVPSRTSGGLNTQYF.

The chain uses TRBV2 and TRBJ1-1; TRBD1 might be the D (6 bases). The CDR3 consists of 13 residues. CDR1 SNHLY and CDR2 FYNNEI come from the germline V gene. Between the trimmed V and J ends, which lost 7 bases and 0 bases, there was a span of 9 bases. Here the CDR3 reads CASKRDMNTEAFF. CDR3 sequence (DNA): TGTGCCAGCAAGCGGGACATGAACACTGAAGCTTTCTTT.